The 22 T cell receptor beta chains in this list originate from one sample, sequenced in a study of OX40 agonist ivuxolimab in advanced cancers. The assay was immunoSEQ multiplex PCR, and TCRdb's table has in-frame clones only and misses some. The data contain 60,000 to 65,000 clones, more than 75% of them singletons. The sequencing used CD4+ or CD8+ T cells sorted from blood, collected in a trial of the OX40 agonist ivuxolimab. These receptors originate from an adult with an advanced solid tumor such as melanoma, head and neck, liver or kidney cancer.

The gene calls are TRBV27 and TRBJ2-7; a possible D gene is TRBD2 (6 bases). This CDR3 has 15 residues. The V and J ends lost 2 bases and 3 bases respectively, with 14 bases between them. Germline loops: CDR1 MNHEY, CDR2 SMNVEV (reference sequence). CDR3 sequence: CASSLKALADYEQYF. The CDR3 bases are TGTGCCAGCAGTTTAAAGGCACTAGCCGACTACGAGCAGTACTTC.

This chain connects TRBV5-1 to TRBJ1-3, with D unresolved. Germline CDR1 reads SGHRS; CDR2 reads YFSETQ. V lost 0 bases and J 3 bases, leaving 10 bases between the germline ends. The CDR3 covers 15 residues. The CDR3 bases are TGCGCCAGCAGCTTGGACGTGAGTGGTGGAAACACCATATATTTT. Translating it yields CASSLDVSGGNTIYF.

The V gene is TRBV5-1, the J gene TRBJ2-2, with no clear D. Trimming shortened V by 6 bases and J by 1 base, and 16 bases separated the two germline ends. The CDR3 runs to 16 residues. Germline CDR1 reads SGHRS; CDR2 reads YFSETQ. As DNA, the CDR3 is TGCGCCAGCAAAATAATTAACTATAGGAACACCGGGGAGCTGTTTTTT. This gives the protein CASKIINYRNTGELFF.

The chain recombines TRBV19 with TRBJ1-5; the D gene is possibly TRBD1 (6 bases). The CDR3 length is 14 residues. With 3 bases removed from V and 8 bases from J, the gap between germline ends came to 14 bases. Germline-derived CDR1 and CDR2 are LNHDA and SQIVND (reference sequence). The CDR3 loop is CASSIVGAQEPQHF. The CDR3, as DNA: TGTGCCAGTAGTATTGTGGGGGCTCAGGAGCCCCAGCATTTT.

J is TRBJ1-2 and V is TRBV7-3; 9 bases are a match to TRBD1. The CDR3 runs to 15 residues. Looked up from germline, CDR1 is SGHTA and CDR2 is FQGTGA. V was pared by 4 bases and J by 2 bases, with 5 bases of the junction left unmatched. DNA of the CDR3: TGTGCCAGCAGCTCGGGACAGGGAGCCAACTATGGCTACACCTTC. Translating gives CASSSGQGANYGYTF.

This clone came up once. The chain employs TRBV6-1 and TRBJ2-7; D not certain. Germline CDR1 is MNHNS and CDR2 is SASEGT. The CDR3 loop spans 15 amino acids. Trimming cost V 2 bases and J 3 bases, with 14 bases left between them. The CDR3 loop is CASSERVRFDYEQYF. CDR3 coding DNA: TGTGCCAGCAGTGAAAGGGTCCGTTTCGACTACGAGCAGTACTTC.

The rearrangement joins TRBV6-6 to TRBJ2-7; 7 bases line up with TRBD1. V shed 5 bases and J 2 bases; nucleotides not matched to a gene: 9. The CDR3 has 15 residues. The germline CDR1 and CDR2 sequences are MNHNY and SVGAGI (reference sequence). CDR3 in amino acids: CASSETGTATYEQYF. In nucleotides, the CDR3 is TGTGCCAGCAGTGAGACCGGGACAGCCACCTACGAGCAGTACTTC.

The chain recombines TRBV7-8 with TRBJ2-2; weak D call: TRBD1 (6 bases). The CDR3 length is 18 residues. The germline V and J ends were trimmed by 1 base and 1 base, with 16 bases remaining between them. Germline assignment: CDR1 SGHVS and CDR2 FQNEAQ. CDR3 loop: CASSLGQDPALNTGELFF. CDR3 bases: TGTGCCAGCAGCTTAGGACAGGACCCGGCTCTGAACACCGGGGAGCTGTTTTTT.

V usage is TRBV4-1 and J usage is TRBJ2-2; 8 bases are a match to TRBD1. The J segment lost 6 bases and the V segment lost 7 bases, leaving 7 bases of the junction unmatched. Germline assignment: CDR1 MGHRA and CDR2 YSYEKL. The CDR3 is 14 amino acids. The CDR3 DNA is TGCGCCAGCACAGGACAGGGAAGGTCCGGGGAGCTGTTTTTT. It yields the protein CASTGQGRSGELFF.

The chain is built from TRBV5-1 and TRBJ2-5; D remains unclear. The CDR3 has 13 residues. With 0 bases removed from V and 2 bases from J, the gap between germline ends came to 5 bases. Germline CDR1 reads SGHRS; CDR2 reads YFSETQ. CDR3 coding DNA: TGCGCCAGCAGCTTGGGACCACAAGAGACCCAGTACTTC. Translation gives CASSLGPQETQYF.

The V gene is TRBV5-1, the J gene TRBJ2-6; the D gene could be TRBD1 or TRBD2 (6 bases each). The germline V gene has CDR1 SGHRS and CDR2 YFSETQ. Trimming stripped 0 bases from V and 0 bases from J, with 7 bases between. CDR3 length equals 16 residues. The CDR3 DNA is TGCGCCAGCAGCTTGGGGGGGGCCTCTGGGGCCAACGTCCTGACTTTC. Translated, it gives CASSLGGASGANVLTF.

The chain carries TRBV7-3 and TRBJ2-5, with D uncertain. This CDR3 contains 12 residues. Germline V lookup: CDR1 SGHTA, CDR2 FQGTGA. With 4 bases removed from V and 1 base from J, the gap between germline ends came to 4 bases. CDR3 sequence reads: CASSSLQETQYF. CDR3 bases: TGTGCCAGCAGCTCCCTCCAAGAGACCCAGTACTTC.

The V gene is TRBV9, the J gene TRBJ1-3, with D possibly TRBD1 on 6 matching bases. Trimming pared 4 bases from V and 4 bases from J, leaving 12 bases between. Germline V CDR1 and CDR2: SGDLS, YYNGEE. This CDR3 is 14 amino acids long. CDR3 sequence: CASSPTTGGNTIYF. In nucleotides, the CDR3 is TGTGCCAGCAGCCCGACGACAGGAGGAAACACCATATATTTT. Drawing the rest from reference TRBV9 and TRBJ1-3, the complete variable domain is DSGVTQTPKHLITATGQRVTLRCSPRSGDLSVYWYQQSLDQGLQFLIQYYNGEERAKGNILERFSAQQFPDLHSELNLSSLELGDSALYFCASSPTTGGNTIYFGEGSWLTVV.

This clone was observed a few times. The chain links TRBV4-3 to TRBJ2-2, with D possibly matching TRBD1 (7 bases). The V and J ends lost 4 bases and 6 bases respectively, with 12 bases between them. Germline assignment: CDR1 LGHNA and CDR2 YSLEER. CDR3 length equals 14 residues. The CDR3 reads CASSRDREAGELFF. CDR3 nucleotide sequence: TGCGCCAGCAGCCGAGACAGGGAGGCCGGGGAGCTGTTTTTT.

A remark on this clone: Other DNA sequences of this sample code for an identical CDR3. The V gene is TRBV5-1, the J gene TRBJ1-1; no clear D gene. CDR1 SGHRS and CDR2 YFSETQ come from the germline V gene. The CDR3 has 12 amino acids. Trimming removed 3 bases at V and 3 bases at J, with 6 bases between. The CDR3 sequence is CASSSGYTEAFF. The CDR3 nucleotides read TGCGCCAGCAGCTCCGGGTACACTGAAGCTTTCTTT.

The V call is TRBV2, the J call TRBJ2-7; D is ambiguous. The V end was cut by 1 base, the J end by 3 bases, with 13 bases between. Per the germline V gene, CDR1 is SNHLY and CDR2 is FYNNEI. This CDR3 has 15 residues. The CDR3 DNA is TGTGCCAGCAGTGAAGGGTCGGTCCTTTTCTACGAGCAGTACTTC. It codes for CASSEGSVLFYEQYF.

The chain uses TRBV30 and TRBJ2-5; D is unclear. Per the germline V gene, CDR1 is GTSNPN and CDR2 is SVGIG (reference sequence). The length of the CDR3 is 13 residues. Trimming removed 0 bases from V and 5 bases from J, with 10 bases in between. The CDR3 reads CAWSVSRVETQYF. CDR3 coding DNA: TGTGCCTGGAGTGTAAGTAGGGTGGAGACCCAGTACTTC.

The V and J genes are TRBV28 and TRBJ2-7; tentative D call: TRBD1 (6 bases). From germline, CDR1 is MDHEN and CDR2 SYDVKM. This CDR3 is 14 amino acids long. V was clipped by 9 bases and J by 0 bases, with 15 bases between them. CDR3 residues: CASSTTGSSYEQYF. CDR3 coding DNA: TGTGCCAGTTCAACCACAGGGAGCTCCTACGAGCAGTACTTC.

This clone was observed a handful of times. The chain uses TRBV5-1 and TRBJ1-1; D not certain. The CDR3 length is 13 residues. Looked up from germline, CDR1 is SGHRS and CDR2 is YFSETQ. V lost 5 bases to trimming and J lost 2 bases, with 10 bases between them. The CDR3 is CASSLTLNTEAFF. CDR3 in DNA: TGCGCCAGCAGTCTGACCTTAAACACTGAAGCTTTCTTT.

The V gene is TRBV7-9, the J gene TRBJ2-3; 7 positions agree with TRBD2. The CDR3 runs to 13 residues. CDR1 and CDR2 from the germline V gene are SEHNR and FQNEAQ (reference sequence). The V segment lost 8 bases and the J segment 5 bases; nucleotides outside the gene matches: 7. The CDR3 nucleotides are TGTGCCAGCGCTTGGGAGGGAAAAGATACGCAGTATTTT. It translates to CASAWEGKDTQYF.

CDR3 amino acids: CASSARTGPYSNQPQHF. The CDR3 coding sequence is TGTGCCAGCAGCGCTCGGACAGGGCCCTATAGCAATCAGCCCCAGCATTTT. The chain has TRBV5-6 and TRBJ1-5, with 8 bases lining up with TRBD1. The junction had 9 bases not matched to a gene; V was cut back by 4 bases and J by 0 bases. Germline CDR1 and CDR2: SGHDT and YYEEEE. The CDR3 totals 17 residues.

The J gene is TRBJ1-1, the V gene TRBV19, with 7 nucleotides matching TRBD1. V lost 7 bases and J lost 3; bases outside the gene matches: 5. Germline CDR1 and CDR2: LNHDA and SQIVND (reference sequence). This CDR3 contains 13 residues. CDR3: CASMEGAYTEAFF. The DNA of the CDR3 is TGTGCCAGTATGGAGGGGGCGTACACTGAAGCTTTCTTT.